The rows below give T cell receptor beta chains drawn from one sample of a study of molecular identifiers for immune sequencing clone quantification. TCRdb processed the PCR reads anew with MiXCR; each CDR3 protein has one entry. The sample yields 490,000 or so distinct CDR3 sequences, roughly 25% seen once. The material sequenced was naive CD8+ T cells from blood, with Jurkat cell RNA spiked in. These receptors originate from a human donor in good health. Some libraries in this study had Jurkat cell RNA spiked in. CDR3s include the opening cysteine and the closing phenylalanine or tryptophan. D genes are given only for firm matches. Clone size is shown for a subset of rows, as once, few, many or a class of expanded clone.

J	size	V	D	CDR3	DNA
TRBJ2-2	many	TRBV13	-	CASSQQGAGELFF	TGTGCCAGCAGCCAACAGGGCGCCGGGGAGCTGTTTTTT
TRBJ1-1	many	TRBV12-5	-	CASGFGGVTEAFF	TGTGCTAGTGGTTTTGGAGGGGTCACTGAAGCTTTCTTT
TRBJ2-7	many	TRBV29-1	-	CSVETSYEQYF	TGCAGCGTTGAAACGAGCTACGAGCAGTACTTC
TRBJ1-3	-	TRBV14	-	CASSQVDSSGNTIYF	TGTGCCAGCAGCCAAGTTGACTCCTCTGGAAACACCATATATTTT
TRBJ1-1	few	TRBV6-2/TRBV6-3	-	CASSPKMNTEAFF	TGTGCCAGCAGTCCCAAGATGAACACTGAAGCTTTCTTT
TRBJ2-1	-	TRBV6-2/TRBV6-3	TRBD1	CASSYSEDRETFYNEQFF	TGTGCCAGCAGTTACTCAGAAGACAGGGAAACCTTTTACAATGAGCAGTTCTTC
TRBJ2-1	few	TRBV6-4	TRBD2	CASSRTSAPLDEQFF	TGTGCCAGCAGTCGAACTAGCGCTCCTTTGGATGAGCAGTTCTTC
TRBJ2-7	-	TRBV7-2	-	CASSLISEQYF	TGTGCCAGCAGCTTAATTAGTGAGCAGTACTTC
TRBJ2-7	few	TRBV12-3/TRBV12-4	TRBD1	CASSPGSGTGGFAEQYF	TGTGCCAGCAGCCCAGGCTCTGGGACAGGGGGATTTGCCGAGCAGTACTTC
TRBJ2-3	many	TRBV27	-	CASSPRVSTPLGVDTQYF	TGTGCCAGCAGTCCCCGCGTTAGTACACCCTTAGGGGTGGATACGCAGTATTTT
TRBJ2-2	few	TRBV3-1	-	CASSQESRGYTGELFF	TGTGCCAGCAGCCAAGAGTCCAGGGGTTACACCGGGGAGCTGTTTTTT
TRBJ2-5	many	TRBV13	TRBD1	CASSLERTGGQETQYF	TGTGCCAGCAGCTTAGAACGGACAGGGGGCCAAGAGACCCAGTACTTC
TRBJ2-4	few	TRBV12-3/TRBV12-4	-	CASSRAIAKNIQYF	TGTGCCAGCAGTAGAGCAATAGCCAAAAACATTCAGTACTTC
TRBJ1-3	-	TRBV5-4	-	CASSSPGNTIYF	TGTGCCAGCAGCTCTCCTGGAAACACCATATATTTT
TRBJ2-7	few	TRBV28	TRBD1	CASSSRGTGLLREQYF	TGTGCCAGCAGTTCCCGCGGGACAGGACTTCTTCGGGAGCAGTACTTC
TRBJ2-7	many	TRBV20-1	-	CSARDLSSYEQYF	TGCAGTGCTAGGGATCTTAGCTCCTACGAGCAGTACTTC
TRBJ2-1	-	TRBV30	-	CAWSMQGNEQFF	TGTGCCTGGAGTATGCAGGGCAATGAGCAGTTCTTC
TRBJ2-2	-	TRBV12-3/TRBV12-4	TRBD2	CASSLAGGPGGELFF	TGTGCCAGCAGTCTTGCGGGGGGGCCGGGCGGGGAGCTGTTTTTT
TRBJ2-5	-	TRBV7-2	-	CASSLNGPAQAPQYF	TGTGCCAGCAGCTTAAACGGGCCCGCCCAAGCGCCCCAGTACTTC
TRBJ1-6	-	TRBV27	TRBD1	CASSPGTENSPLHF	TGTGCCAGCAGTCCCGGGACAGAAAATTCACCCCTCCACTTT
TRBJ1-4	-	TRBV6-1	-	CASSETLTQVATNEKLFF	TGTGCCAGCAGTGAGACACTAACCCAGGTTGCAACTAATGAAAAACTGTTTTTT
TRBJ1-3	many	TRBV20-1	-	CSAKLPGHTIYF	TGCAGTGCTAAGTTGCCCGGACACACCATATATTTT
TRBJ1-3	many	TRBV4-1	-	CASSQEKSISGNTIYF	TGCGCCAGCAGCCAAGAAAAATCGATCTCTGGAAACACCATATATTTT
TRBJ2-2	few	TRBV4-3	-	CASSQGYRTGELFF	TGCGCCAGCAGCCAAGGCTACCGCACCGGGGAGCTGTTTTTT
TRBJ1-1	few	TRBV6-2/TRBV6-3	TRBD1	CASSDLSTGQNTEAFF	TGTGCCAGCAGCGATCTCTCGACAGGGCAGAACACTGAAGCTTTCTTT
TRBJ1-1	many	TRBV5-6	TRBD1	CASSLGTGNTEAFF	TGTGCCAGCAGCTTAGGGACAGGGAACACTGAAGCTTTCTTT
TRBJ2-1	few	TRBV11-2	-	CASRTFSPEGGNEQFF	TGTGCCAGCCGAACCTTTTCCCCCGAGGGTGGCAATGAGCAGTTCTTC
TRBJ2-2	few	TRBV6-6	TRBD1	CASRTIQGADTGELFF	TGTGCCAGCAGAACGATACAGGGGGCGGACACCGGGGAGCTGTTTTTT
TRBJ2-7	few	TRBV27	-	CASSLSSPVPYEQYF	TGTGCCAGCAGTTTATCTAGTCCCGTGCCCTACGAGCAGTACTTC
TRBJ2-7	few	TRBV30	-	CAWSNRYYEQYF	TGTGCCTGGAGTAACAGATATTACGAGCAGTACTTC
TRBJ1-2	-	TRBV25-1	-	CASSEMGMGYGCTF	TGTGCCAGCAGTGAAATGGGGATGGGCTATGGCTGCACCTTC